This passage covers 4 T cell receptor beta chains from one sample sequenced in a study of cytomegalovirus exposure and HLA in healthy donors. With 60 Vbeta and 13 Jbeta primers, the PCR was carried out. The protocol was immunoSEQ multiplex PCR, while the TCRdb copy is restricted to in-frame clones and leaves out a portion. This sample carries about 180,000 clones, around 82% of them seen once, and the ten largest clones take 2% to 3%. Specimen: PBMCs. Receptor source: a woman in her twenties or thirties in good health and CMV-seropositive.

The chain is built from TRBV9 and TRBJ2-1; TRBD1 matches at 8 bases. CDR1 and CDR2 from the germline V gene are SGDLS and YYNGEE. The CDR3 is 14 residues long. V shed 1 base, J shed 7 bases, and the junction held 4 bases outside the gene matches. The CDR3 region is CASSVKDRVNEQFF. The DNA of the CDR3 is TGTGCCAGCAGCGTAAAGGACAGGGTGAATGAGCAGTTCTTC.

The chain has TRBV20-1 and TRBJ1-2; 9 nucleotides agree with TRBD1. Trimming removed 6 bases from V and 6 bases from J; junction bases left unmatched: 2. In germline, CDR1 is DFQATT, CDR2 SNEGSKA (reference sequence). The CDR3 is 11 amino acids. The CDR3 coding sequence is TGCAGTGCGACAGGGGGGAATGGCTACACCTTC. Protein sequence: CSATGGNGYTF.

The V call is TRBV19, the J call TRBJ2-3; 10 bases match TRBD1. Germline V lookup: CDR1 LNHDA, CDR2 SQIVND (reference sequence). J was trimmed by 0 bases and V by 8 bases; bases with no gene match: 2. CDR3 size: 14 residues. CDR3 in DNA: TGTGCCAGTGGGGACAGGGGTAGCACAGATACGCAGTATTTT. Translation gives CASGDRGSTDTQYF.

The rearrangement uses TRBV15 and TRBJ2-1, with 8 bases matching TRBD2. CDR3 length: 17 amino acids. Looked up from germline, CDR1 is LNHNV and CDR2 is YYDKDF (reference sequence). The J segment lost 3 bases and the V segment lost 5 bases, leaving 12 bases of the junction unmatched. The CDR3 region is CATSRYPGGGSYNEQFF. CDR3 DNA: TGTGCCACCAGCCGATACCCGGGCGGGGGGAGCTACAATGAGCAGTTCTTC. The whole variable domain, filled in from reference TRBV15 and TRBJ2-1, reads DAMVIQNPRYQVTQFGKPVTLSCSQTLNHNVMYWYQQKSSQAPKLLFHYYDKDFNNEADTPDNFQSRRPNTSFCFLDIRSPGLGDTAMYLCATSRYPGGGSYNEQFFGPGTRLTVL.